Each of the 18 T cell receptor beta chains below was sequenced from the same sample in a study of blood T cell repertoires in COVID-19. The protocol was immunoSEQ multiplex PCR, while the TCRdb copy is restricted to in-frame clones and leaves out a portion. In the table there are about 320,000 clones, around 89% of which are singletons. Sequencing was performed on peripheral blood. The receptors were sampled from a woman aged 25 to 39 with COVID-19, enrolled during active disease.

DNA of the CDR3: TGTGCCAGCAGCTTATCCCCTCAGGGTGGCTATGGCTACACCTTC. Residues: CASSLSPQGGYGYTF. This chain links TRBV7-2 with TRBJ1-2, with a tentative D call TRBD1 (5 bases). The V end was cut by 2 bases, the J end by 4 bases, with 14 bases between. The CDR3 is 15 residues long. Germline V gene lookup returns CDR1 SGHTA and CDR2 FQGNSA. Filled out from reference TRBV7-2 and TRBJ1-2, the complete variable domain reads GAGVSQSPSNKVTEKGKDVELRCDPISGHTALYWYRQSLGQGLEFLIYFQGNSAPDKSGLPSDRFSAERTGGSVSTLTIQRTQQEDSAVYLCASSLSPQGGYGYTFGSGTRLTVV.

J is TRBJ1-5 and V is TRBV1. TRBV1 is an annotated pseudogene. The CDR3 extends over 18 amino acids. The CDR3 protein is CTSSCSGRLVLVVQPQHF. The CDR3 DNA sequence: TGCACCAGCAGCTGCTCCGGCCGGCTAGTTTTGGTTGTTCAGCCCCAGCATTTT.

This clone showed up just once. V usage is TRBV4-1 and J usage is TRBJ1-2; TRBD1 might be the D (6 bases). Germline V CDR1 and CDR2: MGHRA, YSYEKL. The CDR3 covers 15 residues. The V gene lost 4 bases and the J gene lost 0 bases, with 12 bases spanning the gap. In nucleotides, the CDR3 is TGCGCCAGCAGCCCAGGGGACGGCACTAACTATGGCTACACCTTC. Translation: CASSPGDGTNYGYTF.

The chain recombines TRBV3-1 (or the pseudogene TRBV3-2) with TRBJ1-2; D unresolved. CDR1 LGHDT and CDR2 YNNKEL come from the germline V gene (reference sequence). Trimming removed 0 bases from V and 8 bases from J, with 19 bases in between. The CDR3 covers 16 residues. The CDR3, as DNA: TGTGCCAGCAGCCAAGAGCGGGGTGGGAAAGGGAGGGGCTACACCTTC. Its protein product is CASSQERGGKGRGYTF.

This rearrangement joins TRBV9 to TRBJ2-3, with TRBD2 as a possible D gene (6 bases). V gave up 8 bases and J gave up 3 bases, with 19 bases separating them. CDR1 SGDLS and CDR2 YYNGEE come from the germline V gene. The CDR3 covers 15 residues. In DNA, the CDR3 is TGTGCCAGTCAGAAGACTAGTCGTGGTACAGATACGCAGTATTTT. Translation: CASQKTSRGTDTQYF.

This chain connects TRBV18 to TRBJ2-3; TRBD2 agrees at 12 bases. Looked up from germline, CDR1 is KGHSH and CDR2 is LQKENI. This CDR3 is 16 amino acids long. The V and J ends lost 1 base and 1 base, in that order; junction bases with no gene match: 0. The CDR3 DNA follows: TGTGCCAGCTCACCACGACTAGCGGGGGGCACAGATACGCAGTATTTT. This codes for CASSPRLAGGTDTQYF.

The chain joins TRBV19 to TRBJ2-3, with 9 nucleotides matching TRBD2. CDR3 length: 15 amino acids. CDR1 is LNHDA and CDR2 is SQIVND in the germline V gene (reference sequence). Trimming took 3 bases from V and 4 from J; bases not matched to a gene: 5. The CDR3 sequence: CASSIGIAGADTQYF. In nucleotides, the CDR3 is TGTGCCAGTAGTATTGGAATAGCGGGAGCAGATACGCAGTATTTT.

The chain employs TRBV27 and TRBJ2-7, with D possibly being TRBD2 (7 bases). This CDR3 is 15 amino acids long. V was pared by 2 bases and J by 2 bases, with 13 bases between. Germline V CDR1 and CDR2: MNHEY, SMNVEV (reference sequence). Here the CDR3 reads CASSLRGAPTYEQYV. As DNA, the CDR3 is TGTGCCAGCAGTTTACGGGGGGCGCCAACCTACGAGCAGTACGTC.

This clone has only one observation. The chain carries TRBV6-5 and TRBJ1-2; tentatively, D is TRBD1 (6 bases). Germline assignment: CDR1 MNHEY and CDR2 SVGAGI. The CDR3 has 15 residues. Trimming pared 4 bases from V and 0 bases from J, leaving 12 bases between. CDR3 bases: TGTGCCAGCAGTTCCTACAGGGAGTCTAACTATGGCTACACCTTC. This gives the protein CASSSYRESNYGYTF.

The chain recombines TRBV18 with TRBJ1-2; possible D gene TRBD1, 5 bases. The germline CDR1 and CDR2 sequences are KGHSH and LQKENI. CDR3 length: 15 residues. Trimming shortened V by 1 base and J by 4 bases, and 13 bases separated the two germline ends. The DNA for the CDR3 is TGTGCCAGCTCACCACGGACAAATTTAACCTATGGCTACACCTTC. Its translation: CASSPRTNLTYGYTF.

V is TRBV28 and J is TRBJ1-6, with D possibly being TRBD1 (6 bases). In germline, CDR1 is MDHEN, CDR2 SYDVKM. The CDR3 runs 15 residues. Deletions cut 6 bases from V and 5 bases from J, with 14 bases between. The CDR3 bases are TGTGCCAGCAGCGTTAGGACAGCAGATAATTCACCCCTCCACTTT. This encodes CASSVRTADNSPLHF.

The J gene is TRBJ1-2, the V gene TRBV28, with no clear D. V lost 3 bases and J 8 bases, leaving 7 bases between the germline ends. This CDR3 region has 11 residues. Per germline, CDR1 MDHEN and CDR2 SYDVKM. As DNA, the CDR3 is TGTGCCAGCAGTTTTGTAGAGGGCTACACCTTC. It specifies CASSFVEGYTF.

The chain combines TRBV4-2 with TRBJ2-1; 9 bases are shared with TRBD2. Trimming cost V 1 base and J 6 bases; bases outside gene matches: 10. Germline V gene lookup returns CDR1 LGHNA and CDR2 YNFKEQ. This CDR3 is 17 amino acids long. The CDR3 loop reads CASSQVGSSGGRNEQFF. CDR3 DNA: TGTGCCAGCAGCCAAGTAGGTAGTAGCGGGGGCCGCAATGAGCAGTTCTTC.

The CDR3 here is CASSSRRGANVPYGYTF. CDR3 DNA sequence: TGTGCCAGCAGTTCCCGGCGGGGTGCAAACGTCCCTTATGGCTACACCTTC. V is TRBV27 and J is TRBJ1-2; D not certain. Trimming left V 4 bases short and J 5 bases short, with 23 bases between. The germline CDR1 and CDR2 sequences are MNHEY and SMNVEV (reference sequence). This CDR3 spans 17 amino acids.

V gene TRBV19 combines with J gene TRBJ1-1, with 8 bases matching TRBD1. Germline trimming cut 6 bases from V and 7 bases from J; bases unmatched to any gene: 4. Germline loops: CDR1 LNHDA, CDR2 SQIVND (reference sequence). The CDR3 contains 12 residues. As DNA, the CDR3 is TGTGCCAGTAGGCAGGGGGCCGGTGAAGCTTTCTTT. Protein product: CASRQGAGEAFF.

This sequence joins TRBV18 and TRBJ1-3; TRBD1 agrees at 9 bases. The CDR3 runs 16 residues. The germline CDR1 and CDR2 sequences are KGHSH and LQKENI. V lost 3 bases to trimming and J lost 0 bases; unmatched junction nucleotides: 3. CDR3: CASSPRDRASGNTIYF. The CDR3, as DNA: TGTGCCAGCTCACCCCGGGACAGGGCCTCTGGAAACACCATATATTTT. The complete variable domain, with remaining parts taken from reference TRBV18 and TRBJ1-3, reads NAGVMQNPRHLVRRRGQEARLRCSPMKGHSHVYWYRQLPEEGLKFMVYLQKENIIDESGMPKERFSAEFPKEGPSILRIQQVVRGDSAAYFCASSPRDRASGNTIYFGEGSWLTVV.

V usage is TRBV11-3 and J usage is TRBJ2-6, with TRBD1 as a possible D gene (6 bases). Germline V CDR1 and CDR2: SGHNT, YENEEA. This CDR3 has 17 residues. V lost 3 bases, J lost 0 bases, and 12 bases lay in between. The CDR3 reads CASSFQGRLSGANVLTF. CDR3 nucleotides: TGTGCCAGCAGCTTTCAGGGGCGGCTCTCTGGGGCCAACGTCCTGACTTTC.

V and J are TRBV6-4 and TRBJ2-7, with a weak D call TRBD1 (6 bases). V lost 5 bases and J 9 bases, leaving 14 bases between the germline ends. The CDR3 covers 12 residues. Germline CDR1 is MRHNA and CDR2 is SNTAGT. The CDR3 loop reads CASSSTGPGQYV. The CDR3 DNA follows: TGTGCCAGCAGTTCAACAGGGCCGGGGCAGTACGTC.